Below, 18 T cell receptor beta chains from the same sample are listed, as sequenced in a study of shared clonotypes between healthy human individuals. The assay was immunoSEQ multiplex PCR, and TCRdb's table has in-frame clones only and misses some. The data show around 510,000 clones, around 96% seen once. Material: naive CD4+ T cells sorted from blood. The subset: CD45RA+ positively selected. The receptors derive from a woman aged 25 to 39 in good health.

The genes are TRBV28 and TRBJ1-1; D is possibly TRBD1 (6 bases). The length of the CDR3 is 15 residues. V was trimmed by 7 bases and J by 7 bases, leaving 22 bases between them. CDR1 and CDR2 (germline): MDHEN, SYDVKM. CDR3: CASIEGDAQGNEAFF. The CDR3 DNA reads TGTGCCAGCATCGAAGGGGACGCACAGGGTAATGAAGCTTTCTTT.

The gene calls are TRBV5-6 and TRBJ2-7; D may be TRBD2 (5 bases). Trimming pared 1 base from V and 0 bases from J, leaving 8 bases between. This CDR3 is built from 14 residues. Germline lookup yields CDR1 SGHDT and CDR2 YYEEEE. As DNA, the CDR3 is TGTGCCAGCAGCTTGCGGACTCTCTCCTACGAGCAGTACTTC. Amino acids: CASSLRTLSYEQYF.

The V and J genes are TRBV5-1 and TRBJ2-7; 10 bases are shared with TRBD2. The CDR3 is 14 amino acids. The ends lost 4 bases at V and 4 bases at J; junction bases unmatched: 5. Germline V gene data show CDR1 as SGHRS and CDR2 as YFSETQ. The chain's CDR3 is CASSPGTSVYEQYF. The CDR3 nucleotides are TGCGCCAGCAGCCCCGGGACTAGCGTGTACGAGCAGTACTTC.

This clone showed up just once. The rearrangement joins TRBV5-1 to TRBJ2-7, with 8 nucleotides matching TRBD2. Trimming removed 4 bases from V and 1 base from J; junction bases left unmatched: 7. The CDR3 length is 15 residues. Germline CDR1 reads SGHRS; CDR2 reads YFSETQ. The DNA of the CDR3 is TGCGCCAGCAGCCCCATAACGGGAGGGTCCTACGAGCAGTACTTC. Translating gives CASSPITGGSYEQYF.

The V call is TRBV29-1, the J call TRBJ2-7, with D possibly being TRBD1 or TRBD2 (5 bases each). The CDR3 is 15 residues long. Trimming took off 3 bases at V and 3 bases at J, with 18 bases between the two ends. Per the germline V gene, CDR1 is SQVTM and CDR2 is ANQGSEA. CDR3 amino acids: CSVEHSGTPNYEQYF. The DNA for the CDR3 is TGCAGCGTTGAGCATTCGGGGACCCCCAACTACGAGCAGTACTTC.

This clone appeared a single time. The CDR3 loop is CASSQGRPVSGNTIYF. CDR3 nucleotide sequence: TGTGCCAGCAGTCAGGGACGTCCGGTCTCTGGAAACACCATATATTTT. This chain links TRBV28 with TRBJ1-3, with a weak D call TRBD1 (5 bases). V dropped 5 bases and J dropped 0 bases, with 14 bases sitting between them. The CDR3 runs to 16 residues. The germline V gene encodes CDR1 MDHEN and CDR2 SYDVKM.

The genes are TRBV19 and TRBJ2-7; the match to TRBD2 covers 12 bases. The CDR3 loop spans 14 amino acids. Trimming cost V 7 bases and J 6 bases; bases outside gene matches: 7. Germline assignment: CDR1 LNHDA and CDR2 SQIVND (reference sequence). Here the CDR3 reads CASKSGLAGGEQYF. DNA of the CDR3: TGTGCCAGTAAATCGGGACTAGCGGGTGGCGAGCAGTACTTC.

This chain joins TRBV14 and TRBJ1-1; 7 bases match TRBD1. Germline lookup yields CDR1 SGHDN and CDR2 FVKESK. Losses at the gene ends were 3 bases for V and 7 bases for J; bases not matched to a gene: 5. The CDR3 runs 13 residues. DNA of the CDR3: TGTGCCAGCAGCCAGTTTAGACAGGGTGAAGCTTTCTTT. It encodes CASSQFRQGEAFF.

The J gene is TRBJ2-7, the V gene TRBV5-1; the match to TRBD2 covers 7 bases. V trimming: 0 bases; J trimming: 4 bases; junction bases outside the gene matches: 7. The CDR3 has 15 residues. Germline V gene lookup returns CDR1 SGHRS and CDR2 YFSETQ. CDR3 amino acids: CASSLVGGSLYEQYF. Written as DNA, the CDR3 is TGCGCCAGCAGCTTGGTTGGCGGGAGCTTATACGAGCAGTACTTC.

The chain has TRBV7-2 and TRBJ1-2; tentatively, D is TRBD1 (5 bases). The germline CDR1 and CDR2 sequences are SGHTA and FQGNSA. This CDR3 is built from 10 residues. CDR3: CAIRGEGYTF. CDR3 DNA sequence: TGTGCGATAAGGGGTGAGGGCTACACCTTC.

The J gene is TRBJ2-7, the V gene TRBV10-2, with 9 bases aligning to TRBD2. CDR3 length: 14 residues. Germline CDR1 is WSHSY and CDR2 is SAAADI. The J segment lost 0 bases and the V segment lost 6 bases, leaving 3 bases of the junction unmatched. DNA of the CDR3: TGCGCCAGCAGGCTAGCGGGGAACTCCTACGAGCAGTACTTC. Amino acids: CASRLAGNSYEQYF.

This chain links TRBV7-2 with TRBJ2-3, with TRBD2 identical over 7 bases. Per the germline V gene, CDR1 is SGHTA and CDR2 is FQGNSA. The CDR3 extends over 14 amino acids. V lost 4 bases to trimming and J lost 4 bases; unmatched junction nucleotides: 5. CDR3 amino acids: CASSSRTSSDTQYF. For the CDR3, the DNA is TGTGCCAGCAGCTCCAGGACTAGTTCAGATACGCAGTATTTT.

The chain uses TRBV6-5 and TRBJ2-7; either TRBD1 or TRBD2 may fit D (5 bases each). The CDR3 runs 13 residues. The V end lost 5 bases, the J end lost 3 bases, and 11 bases lay between the germline ends. CDR1 and CDR2 from the germline V gene are MNHEY and SVGAGI. The CDR3 sequence is CASSPGTVYEQYF. In nucleotides, the CDR3 is TGTGCCAGCAGTCCTGGGACGGTCTACGAGCAGTACTTC.

The chain uses TRBV30 and TRBJ2-7, with D maybe TRBD1 (6 bases). V lost 3 bases and J 6 bases, leaving 12 bases between the germline ends. Germline CDR1 reads GTSNPN; CDR2 reads SVGIG (reference sequence). The CDR3 is 12 residues long. The CDR3 protein is CAWRETGVEQYF. Written as DNA, the CDR3 is TGTGCCTGGAGAGAGACAGGAGTCGAGCAGTACTTC.

The chain carries TRBV21-1 and TRBJ2-3; TRBD1 is the table's D call and was not checked against the DNA. TRBV21-1 is a listed pseudogene. The CDR3 loop spans 17 amino acids. In nucleotides, the CDR3 is TGTGCCAGCAGCAAAGGGACCGGGACAGGGGGATCAGATACGCAGTATTTT. It yields the protein CASSKGTGTGGSDTQYF.

This rearrangement joins TRBV4-1 to TRBJ2-3; D uncertain. CDR3 size: 17 residues. Germline-derived CDR1 and CDR2 are MGHRA and YSYEKL. V was clipped by 4 bases and J by 1 base, with 18 bases between them. CDR3 region: CASSPTLIHHRTDTQYF. DNA for the CDR3: TGCGCCAGCAGCCCCACACTAATACACCATCGCACAGATACGCAGTATTTT.

The DNA for the CDR3 is TGCGCCAGCAGCTGGGACACCGGGGAGCTGTTTTTT. This translates into CASSWDTGELFF. The chain recombines TRBV5-1 with TRBJ2-2; D is unclear. Trimming left V 3 bases short and J 3 bases short, with 3 bases between. Germline V gene data show CDR1 as SGHRS and CDR2 as YFSETQ. This CDR3 spans 12 amino acids.

The chain has TRBV7-8 and TRBJ1-5; D is uncertain. Trimming stripped 1 base from V and 7 bases from J, with 8 bases between. This CDR3 is built from 13 residues. CDR1 is SGHVS, CDR2 FQNEAQ, per germline. This CDR3 is CASSLVSGQPQHF. CDR3 DNA sequence: TGTGCCAGCAGCTTAGTTTCAGGACAGCCCCAGCATTTT. The variable domain in full, completed from reference TRBV7-8 and TRBJ1-5, reads GAGVSQSPRYKVAKRGQDVALRCDPISGHVSLFWYQQALGQGPEFLTYFQNEAQLDKSGLPSDRFFAERPEGSVSTLKIQRTQQEDSAVYLCASSLVSGQPQHFGDGTRLSIL.